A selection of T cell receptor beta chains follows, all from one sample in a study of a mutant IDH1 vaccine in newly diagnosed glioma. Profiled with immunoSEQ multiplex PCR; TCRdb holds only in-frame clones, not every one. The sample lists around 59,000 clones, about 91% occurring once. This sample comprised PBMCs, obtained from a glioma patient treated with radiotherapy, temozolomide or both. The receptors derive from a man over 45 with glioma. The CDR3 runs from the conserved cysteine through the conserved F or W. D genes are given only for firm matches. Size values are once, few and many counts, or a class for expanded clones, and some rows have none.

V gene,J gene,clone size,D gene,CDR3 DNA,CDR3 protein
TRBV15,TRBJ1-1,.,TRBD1,TGTGCCACCAGCGAGCCCGACAGGGCTGAAGCTTTCTTT,CATSEPDRAEAFF
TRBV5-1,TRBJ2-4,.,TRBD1,TGCGCCAGCAGCTTATCGGGACAGCAAAACATTCAGTACTTC,CASSLSGQQNIQYF
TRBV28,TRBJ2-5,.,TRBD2,TGTGCCAGCAGTTTCCCCCCCCGACTAGCGGGAGGCCGATCTGGGACCCAGTACTTC,CASSFPPRLAGGRSGTQYF
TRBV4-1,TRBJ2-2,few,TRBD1,TGCGCCAGCAGCCAAGGAAGGGGGACAGTCGGGCGCGGGGAGCTGTTTTTT,CASSQGRGTVGRGELFF
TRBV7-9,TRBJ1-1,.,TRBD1,TGTGCCAGCAGCTTAGAGGGGGCAGGGAAGGTCACTGAAGCTTTCTTT,CASSLEGAGKVTEAFF
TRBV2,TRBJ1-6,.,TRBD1,TGTGCCAGTGGGCAGACCCGGACAGGGTATAATTCACCCCTCCACTTT,CASGQTRTGYNSPLHF
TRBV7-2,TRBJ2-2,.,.,TGTGCCAGCAGCCGGGGGACCGGGACGCCTCTCGGGGAGCTGTTTTTT,CASSRGTGTPLGELFF
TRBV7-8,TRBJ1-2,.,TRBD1,TGTGCCAGCAGCTTCGGACAGGCAGTCTATGGCTACACCTTC,CASSFGQAVYGYTF
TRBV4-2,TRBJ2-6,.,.,TGTGCCAGCAGCCAAGACAGGAGCTCTGGGGCCAACGTCCTGACTTTC,CASSQDRSSGANVLTF
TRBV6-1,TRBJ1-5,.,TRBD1,TGTGCCAGCAGAAGGGACAGGGGTGGCAATCAGCCCCAGCATTTT,CASRRDRGGNQPQHF
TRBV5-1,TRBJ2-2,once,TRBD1,TGCGCCAGCAGCTTGGTGGGGACAGAGAACACCGGGGAGCTGTTTTTT,CASSLVGTENTGELFF
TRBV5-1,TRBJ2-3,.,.,TGCGCCAGCGCTCCCCGGGGAGGTCATTCCACCAGCACAGATACGCAGTATTTT,CASAPRGGHSTSTDTQYF
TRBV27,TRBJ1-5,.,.,TGTGCCAGCCGGAGGGGCGGCAATCAGCCCCAGCATTTT,CASRRGGNQPQHF
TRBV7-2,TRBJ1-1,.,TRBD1,TGTGCCAGCAGTCCCGGAACCGGGACAGGCACAGAAGCTTTCTTT,CASSPGTGTGTEAFF
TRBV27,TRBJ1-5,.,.,TGTGCCAGCAGTTTATCCAGGGGAGGCAATCAGCCCCAGCATTTT,CASSLSRGGNQPQHF
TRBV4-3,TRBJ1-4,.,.,TGCGCCAGCAGCCAGACTAGGGGTGGAGAAAAACTGTTTTTT,CASSQTRGGEKLFF
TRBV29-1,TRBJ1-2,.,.,TGCAGCGCCCCTGGGGGACCCTATGGCTACACCTTC,CSAPGGPYGYTF
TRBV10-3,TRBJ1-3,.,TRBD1,TGTGCCATCAGTGAGTCCACCTCGACAGGGGCTCGCTCTGGAAACACCATATATTTT,CAISESTSTGARSGNTIYF
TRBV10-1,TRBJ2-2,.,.,TGCGCCTGCAATAAGGGGGGGCGAGGCGGGGAGCTGTTTTTT,CACNKGGRGGELFF